One and the same sample provided the 10 T cell receptor beta chains below, sequenced in a study of CXCR3-negative and CXCR3-positive naive CD8 T cells. General observations from the study: Naive cells positive for CXCR3 carried more hydrophobic TRB CDR3s than CXCR3-negative ones.

These receptors have no known antigen. Each TRB cDNA library was prepared by 5' RACE (with UMI labels). Following a re-call of the 5' RACE reads, TCRdb has one entry per CDR3 protein and lacks DNA. The sample table sets out 90,000 to 100,000 distinct CDR3 sequences. The sequencing sample was made of naive CXCR3+ CD8+ T cells from blood. The subset was: CD45RO-CCR7+CD27+CD95- naive CD8+ T cells expressing CXCR3 (TNR3+). Receptors were obtained from a human donor in good health. Some clones in this sample may be carry-over from other donors' samples.

This chain joins TRBV7-8 and TRBJ2-5; TCRdb lists TRBD1, though no DNA is available to test this call. Germline CDR1 SGHVS, CDR2 FQNEAQ. The CDR3 contains 16 residues. CDR3 loop: CASSPLLGTAQETQYF.

V and J are TRBV2 and TRBJ2-3. The CDR3 consists of 12 residues. Germline CDR1 SNHLY, CDR2 FYNNEI. CDR3 loop: CASSGGTDTQYF.

CDR3 amino acids: CASSLLAAVDGELFF. The V and J genes are TRBV7-2 and TRBJ2-2. The CDR3 sequence is 15 residues long. CDR1 and CDR2 (germline): SGHTA, FQGNSA.

The J gene is TRBJ2-7, the V gene TRBV7-2; TCRdb picks TRBD1, but there is no DNA to check that call. Looked up from germline, CDR1 is SGHTA and CDR2 is FQGNSA. This CDR3 contains 17 residues. CDR3 residues: CASSLVGLRDRGGEQYF.

The CDR3 reads CASSWGQYATETQYF. This chain joins TRBV5-1 and TRBJ2-5; TCRdb outputs TRBD1, but without DNA this stays unchecked. CDR3 size: 15 residues. Per germline, CDR1 SGHRS and CDR2 YFSETQ. The full variable domain, in which reference TRBV5-1 and TRBJ2-5 provide the parts outside the CDR3, is KAGVTQTPRYLIKTRGQQVTLSCSPISGHRSVSWYQQTPGQGLQFLFEYFSETQRNKGNFPGRFSGRQFSNSRSEMNVSTLELGDSALYLCASSWGQYATETQYFGPGTRLLVL.

V and J are TRBV4-3 and TRBJ2-5; TCRdb selects TRBD1, and the lack of DNA leaves this call unchecked. CDR1 and CDR2 from the germline V gene are LGHNA and YSLEER. The CDR3 length is 16 residues. Here the CDR3 reads CASSPGTGVPQETQYF.

The chain has TRBV12-3 or TRBV12-4 and TRBJ2-7; TCRdb gives TRBD1 as the D gene, but with no DNA this cannot be confirmed. There are 13 residues in the CDR3. CDR3 in amino acids: CASSPTGAYEQYF.

V gene TRBV18 combines with J gene TRBJ2-5; TCRdb picks TRBD1, but there is no DNA to check that call. The V gene's germline CDR1 is KGHSH and CDR2 LQKENI. The CDR3 length is 17 residues. CDR3: CASSPGPVWAGKETQYF.

This sequence joins TRBV30 and TRBJ2-1. The CDR3 consists of 15 residues. Germline CDR1 reads GTSNPN; CDR2 reads SVGIG (reference sequence). CDR3 sequence: CAWSVLVGSYNEQFF.

V is TRBV15 and J is TRBJ2-3; TCRdb calls TRBD2, which cannot be checked without DNA. The germline gives CDR1 LNHNV, CDR2 YYDKDF (reference sequence). The CDR3 has 11 residues. CDR3 protein: CATSIPDTQYF.